The entry below describes one T cell receptor (beta chain). Per the original data handling: The assay estimated nucleated cells by amplifying reference gene primers. TCRdb keeps only in-frame clones here, not all; method: immunoSEQ multiplex PCR. That table supplies the V and J calls and clone size; D and trimming were determined from the DNA. The sample shows approximately 210,000 clones, approximately 87% of them seen only once. The sample originates from a study of blood T cell repertoires in COVID-19. At the level of the study: COVID-19 samples, acute and convalescent, were from the United States, Italy and Spain. PBMCs, B-cell-depleted T cells, or T cells were the source of the cDNA or gDNA that made up the material.

The CDR3 contains 14 residues. The germline gives CDR1 LNHDA, CDR2 SQIVND (reference sequence). V was cut by 2 bases and J by 2 bases, with 8 bases left in between. The TCR sequence derives from a woman between 65 and 79 years old with acute or convalescent COVID-19. The sample was peripheral blood. The chain carries TRBV19 and TRBJ2-3; D is perhaps TRBD1 (6 bases). The CDR3 protein is CASSILGATDTQYF. The CDR3 bases are TGTGCCAGTAGTATACTGGGGGCCACAGATACGCAGTATTTT.